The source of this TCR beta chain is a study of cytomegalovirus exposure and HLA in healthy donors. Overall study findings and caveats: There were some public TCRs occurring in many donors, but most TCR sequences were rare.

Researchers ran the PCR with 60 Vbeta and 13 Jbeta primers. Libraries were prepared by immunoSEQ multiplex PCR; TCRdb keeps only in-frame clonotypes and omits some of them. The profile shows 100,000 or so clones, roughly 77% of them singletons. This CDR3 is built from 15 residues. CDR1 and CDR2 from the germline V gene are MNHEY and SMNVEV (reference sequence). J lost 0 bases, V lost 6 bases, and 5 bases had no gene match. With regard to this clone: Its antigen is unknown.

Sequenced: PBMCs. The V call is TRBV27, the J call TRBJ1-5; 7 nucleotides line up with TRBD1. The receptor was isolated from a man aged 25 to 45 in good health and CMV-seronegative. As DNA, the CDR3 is TGTGCCAGCAGCACAGGGGTTTATAGCAATCAGCCCCAGCATTTT. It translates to CASSTGVYSNQPQHF.